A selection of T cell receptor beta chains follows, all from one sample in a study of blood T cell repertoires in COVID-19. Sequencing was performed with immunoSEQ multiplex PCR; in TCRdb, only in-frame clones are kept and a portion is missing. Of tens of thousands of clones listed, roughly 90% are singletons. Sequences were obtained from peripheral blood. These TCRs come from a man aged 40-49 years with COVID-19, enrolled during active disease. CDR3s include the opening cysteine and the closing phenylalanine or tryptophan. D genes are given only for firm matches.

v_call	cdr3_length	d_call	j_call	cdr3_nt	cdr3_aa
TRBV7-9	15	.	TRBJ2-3	TGTGCCAGCAGCCTTAAGAGAGGCGGCACAGATACGCAGTATTTT	CASSLKRGGTDTQYF
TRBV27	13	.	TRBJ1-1	TGTGCCAGCAGTTCCGGGACATTAATACCCGGGTTCTTT	CASSSGTLIPGFF
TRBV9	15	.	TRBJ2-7	TGTGCCAGCAGCGTAGCCCCAACAGTAAGGTACGAGCAGTACTTC	CASSVAPTVRYEQYF
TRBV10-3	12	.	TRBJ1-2	TGTGCCATCAGTGAGGTTGAACGCGACTACACCTTC	CAISEVERDYTF
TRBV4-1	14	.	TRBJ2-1	TGCGCCAGCAGCCAAGTAGACAGATACAATGAGCAGTTCTTC	CASSQVDRYNEQFF
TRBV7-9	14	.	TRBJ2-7	TGTGCCAGCAGCTTAGTCGAGGATTCCTACGAGCAGTACTTC	CASSLVEDSYEQYF
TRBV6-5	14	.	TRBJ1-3	TGTGCCAGCAGTTACCAGGTCCCTGGAAACACCATATATTTT	CASSYQVPGNTIYF
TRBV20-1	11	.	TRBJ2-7	TGCAGTGGTGTAACTACCCGGGAGCAGTACTTC	CSGVTTREQYF
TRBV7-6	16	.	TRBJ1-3	TGTGCCAGCAGCTTAGCCCTCGCCGCAGCTGGAAACACCATATATTTT	CASSLALAAAGNTIYF
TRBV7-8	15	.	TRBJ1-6	TGTGCCAGCAGCCGAGCATCGTGGGGGGGATCACCCCTCCACTTT	CASSRASWGGSPLHF
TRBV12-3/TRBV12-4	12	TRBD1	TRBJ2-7	TGTGCCAGCAGCGGACAGGGAGCACGGCAGTACTTC	CASSGQGARQYF
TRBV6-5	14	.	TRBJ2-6	TGTGCCAGCAGTTCGGGGGTTGGGGCCAACGTCCTGACTTTC	CASSSGVGANVLTF
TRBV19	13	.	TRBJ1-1	TGTGCCAGTAGATGGGAGGTAAACACTGAAGCTTTCTTT	CASRWEVNTEAFF
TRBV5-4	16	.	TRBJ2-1	TGTGCCAGCAGCCCCTATGTAGGCGGGGCCGGAAATGAGCAGTTCTTC	CASSPYVGGAGNEQFF
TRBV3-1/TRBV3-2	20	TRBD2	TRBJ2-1	TGTGCCAGCAGCCAGAACCCGGGACTAGCGGGGGGGCCGGGGCGCAATGAGCAGTTCTTC	CASSQNPGLAGGPGRNEQFF
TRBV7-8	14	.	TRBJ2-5	TGTGCCAGCAGCTTAGCTCCCGGGGTAGAGACCCAGTACTTC	CASSLAPGVETQYF
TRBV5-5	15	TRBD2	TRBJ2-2	TGTGCCAGCAGCCGGAGCGGGGGGGACACCGGGGAGCTGTTTTTT	CASSRSGGDTGELFF
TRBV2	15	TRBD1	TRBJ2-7	TGTGCCAGCAGTAGGACCGGGACAGGGGCGGACGAGCAGTACTTC	CASSRTGTGADEQYF
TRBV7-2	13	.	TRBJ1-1	TGTGCCAGCAGCTTAGCAGGGGACACTGAAGCTTTCTTT	CASSLAGDTEAFF
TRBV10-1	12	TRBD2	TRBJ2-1	TGCGCCTCCACAGGGACTAGCGATGAGCAGTTCTTC	CASTGTSDEQFF
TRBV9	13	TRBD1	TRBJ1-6	TGTGCCAGCAGCGTAACAGGGGATTCACCCCTCCACTTT	CASSVTGDSPLHF
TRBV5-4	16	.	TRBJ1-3	TGTGCCAGCAGCTTGGGGGACACCTCCTCTGGAAACACCATATATTTT	CASSLGDTSSGNTIYF